This T cell receptor (beta chain) was recovered during a study of human T cells and chemical hapten exposure. Regarding the study as a whole: Unchanged with DPC sensitization were TCRs above 1 in 1000 frequency.

Of note for this clonotype: The antigen remains unidentified. Since a much larger clone is just one base distant, this may be a read error.

V was trimmed by 8 bases and J by 3 bases, leaving 12 bases between them. Per the germline V gene, CDR1 is SGHAT and CDR2 is FQNNGV. The CDR3 loop spans 13 amino acids. MiXCR, run by TCRdb on the RACE reads, gives a single entry per CDR3 protein. Of roughly 360,000 distinct CDR3 sequences in the sample, roughly 4.8% are singletons; the top ten hold approximately 2.3%. The time point here: patch test 1, 2 weeks after DPC sensitization. Specified treatment: therapeutic diphenylcyclopropenone sensitization with weekly scalp DPC. Donors, patients with alopecia ranging from 18 to 70 years old and judged suitable for DPC, provided samples.

V gene TRBV11-2 combines with J gene TRBJ2-3; no reliable D call. The TCR originated in a woman in her 50s with alopecia areata. Some clones in this sample may be carry-over from other donors' samples. Specimen: whole blood, collected in connection with sensitization to the hapten diphenylcyclopropenone (DPC). The CDR3 DNA sequence: TGTGCCAGCTACGGCCCCCAGACAGATACGCAGTATTTT. It encodes CASYGPQTDTQYF.